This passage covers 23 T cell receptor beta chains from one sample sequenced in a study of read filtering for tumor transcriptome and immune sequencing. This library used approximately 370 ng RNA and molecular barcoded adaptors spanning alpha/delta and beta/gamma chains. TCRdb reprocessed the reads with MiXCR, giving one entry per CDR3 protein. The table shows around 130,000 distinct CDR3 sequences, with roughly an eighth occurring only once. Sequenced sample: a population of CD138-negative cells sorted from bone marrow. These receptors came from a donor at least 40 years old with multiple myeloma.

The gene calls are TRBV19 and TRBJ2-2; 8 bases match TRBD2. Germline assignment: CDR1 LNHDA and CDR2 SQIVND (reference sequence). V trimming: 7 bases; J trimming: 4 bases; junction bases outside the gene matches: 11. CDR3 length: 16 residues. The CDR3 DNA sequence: TGTGCCAGTACCCGGAGGGTAGCGGGAATCACCGGGGAGCTGTTTTTT. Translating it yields CASTRRVAGITGELFF.

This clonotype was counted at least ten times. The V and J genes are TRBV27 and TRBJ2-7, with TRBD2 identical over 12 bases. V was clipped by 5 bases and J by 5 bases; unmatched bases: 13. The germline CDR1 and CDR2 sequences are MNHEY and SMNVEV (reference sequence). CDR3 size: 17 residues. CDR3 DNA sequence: TGTGCCAGCAGTCCCAAGTCGCCACTAGCGGGAGGCCACGAGCAGTACTTC. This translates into CASSPKSPLAGGHEQYF.

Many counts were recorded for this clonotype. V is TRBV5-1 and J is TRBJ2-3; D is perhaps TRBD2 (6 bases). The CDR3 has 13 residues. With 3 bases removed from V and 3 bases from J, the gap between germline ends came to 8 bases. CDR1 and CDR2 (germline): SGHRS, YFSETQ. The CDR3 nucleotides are TGCGCCAGCAGCTCGACTAGAACAGATACGCAGTATTTT. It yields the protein CASSSTRTDTQYF. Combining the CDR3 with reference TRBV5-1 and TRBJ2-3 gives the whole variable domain KAGVTQTPRYLIKTRGQQVTLSCSPISGHRSVSWYQQTPGQGLQFLFEYFSETQRNKGNFPGRFSGRQFSNSRSEMNVSTLELGDSALYLCASSSTRTDTQYFGPGTRLTVL.

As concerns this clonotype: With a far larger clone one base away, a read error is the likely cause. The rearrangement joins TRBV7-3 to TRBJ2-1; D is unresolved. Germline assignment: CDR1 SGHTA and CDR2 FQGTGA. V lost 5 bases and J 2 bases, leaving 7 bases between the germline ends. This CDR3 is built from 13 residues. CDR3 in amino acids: CASSPDTYNEQFF. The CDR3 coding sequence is TGTGCCAGCAGCCCTGACACCTACAATGAGCAGTTCTTC. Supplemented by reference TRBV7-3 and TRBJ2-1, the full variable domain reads GAGVSQTPSNKVTEKGKYVELRCDPISGHTALYWYRQSLGQGPEFLIYFQGTGAADDSGLPNDRFFAVRPEGSVSTLKIQRTERGDSAVYLCASSPDTYNEQFFGPGTRLTVL.

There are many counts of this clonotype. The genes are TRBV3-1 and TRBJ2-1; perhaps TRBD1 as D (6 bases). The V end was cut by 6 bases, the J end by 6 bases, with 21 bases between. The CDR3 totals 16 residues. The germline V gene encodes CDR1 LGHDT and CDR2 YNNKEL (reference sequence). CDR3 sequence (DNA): TGTGCCAGCAGTTCGACCTCCGGGACAAGGTTCAATGAGCAGTTCTTC. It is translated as CASSSTSGTRFNEQFF.

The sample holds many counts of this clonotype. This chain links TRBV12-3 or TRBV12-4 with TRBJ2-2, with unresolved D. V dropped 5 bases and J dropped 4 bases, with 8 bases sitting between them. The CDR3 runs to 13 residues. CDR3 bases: TGTGCCAGCAGTCAACAAGTCACCGGGGAGCTGTTTTTT. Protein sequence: CASSQQVTGELFF.

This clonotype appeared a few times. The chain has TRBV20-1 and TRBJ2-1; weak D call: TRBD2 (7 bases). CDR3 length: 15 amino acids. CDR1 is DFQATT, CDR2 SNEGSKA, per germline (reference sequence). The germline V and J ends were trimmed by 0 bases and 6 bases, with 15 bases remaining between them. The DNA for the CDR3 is TGCAGTGCTAGAGATAAGGGGGAGGGGTGCAATGAGCAGTTCTTC. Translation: CSARDKGEGCNEQFF.

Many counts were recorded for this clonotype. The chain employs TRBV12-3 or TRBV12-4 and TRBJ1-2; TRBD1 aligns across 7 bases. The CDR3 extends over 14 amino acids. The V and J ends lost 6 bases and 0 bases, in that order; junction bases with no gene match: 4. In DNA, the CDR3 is TGTGCCAGCAGATGGACAGGAGCTAACTATGGCTACACCTTC. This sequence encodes CASRWTGANYGYTF.

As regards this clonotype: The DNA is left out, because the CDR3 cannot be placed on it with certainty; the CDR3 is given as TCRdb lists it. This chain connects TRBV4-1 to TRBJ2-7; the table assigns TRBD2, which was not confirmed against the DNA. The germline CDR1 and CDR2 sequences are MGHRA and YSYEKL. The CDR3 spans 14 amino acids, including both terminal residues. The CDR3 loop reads CASSQVGEGAVPYF.

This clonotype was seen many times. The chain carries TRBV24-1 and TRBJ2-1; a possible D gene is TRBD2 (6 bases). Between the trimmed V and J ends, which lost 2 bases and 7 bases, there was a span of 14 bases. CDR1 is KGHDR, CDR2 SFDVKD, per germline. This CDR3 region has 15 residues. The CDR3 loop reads CATSDWRPGRNEQFF. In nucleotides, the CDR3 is TGTGCCACCAGTGATTGGAGACCGGGGAGGAATGAGCAGTTCTTC.

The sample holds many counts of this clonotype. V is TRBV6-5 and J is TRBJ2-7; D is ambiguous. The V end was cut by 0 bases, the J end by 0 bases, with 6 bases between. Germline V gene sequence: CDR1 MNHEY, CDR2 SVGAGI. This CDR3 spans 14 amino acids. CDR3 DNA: TGTGCCAGCAGTTACTCATACAGCTCCTACGAGCAGTACTTC. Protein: CASSYSYSSYEQYF.

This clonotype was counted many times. CDR3: CASSLGAQEQETQYF. The CDR3, as DNA: TGTGCCAGCAGCTTAGGGGCACAGGAGCAAGAGACCCAGTACTTC. The V and J genes are TRBV11-2 and TRBJ2-5; D perhaps matches TRBD1 (5 bases). The CDR3 sequence is 15 residues long. Germline values: CDR1 SGHAT, CDR2 FQNNGV. The V end was cut by 1 base, the J end by 2 bases, with 11 bases between.

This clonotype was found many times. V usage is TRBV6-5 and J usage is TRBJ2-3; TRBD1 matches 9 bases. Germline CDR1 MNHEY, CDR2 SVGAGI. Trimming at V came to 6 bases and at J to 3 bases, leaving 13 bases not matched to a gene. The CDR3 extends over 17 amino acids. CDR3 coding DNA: TGTGCCAGCAGCCCTATAGGGACAGGGATTTTTACAGATACGCAGTATTTT. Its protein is CASSPIGTGIFTDTQYF.

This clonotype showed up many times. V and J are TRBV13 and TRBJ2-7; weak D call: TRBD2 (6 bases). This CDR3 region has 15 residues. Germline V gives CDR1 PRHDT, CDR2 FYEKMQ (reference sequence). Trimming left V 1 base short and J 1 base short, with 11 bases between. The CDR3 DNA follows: TGTGCCAGCAGCTTAGCGGGAGTTGGGTCCTACGAGCAGTACTTC. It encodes CASSLAGVGSYEQYF.

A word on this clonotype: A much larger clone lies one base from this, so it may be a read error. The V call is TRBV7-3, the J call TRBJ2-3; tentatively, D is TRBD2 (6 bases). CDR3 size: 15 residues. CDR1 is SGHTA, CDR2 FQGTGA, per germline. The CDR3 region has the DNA TGTGCCAGCAGCCCTGATAGCGGCCACACAGATACGCAGGATTTT. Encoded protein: CASSPDSGHTDTQDF.

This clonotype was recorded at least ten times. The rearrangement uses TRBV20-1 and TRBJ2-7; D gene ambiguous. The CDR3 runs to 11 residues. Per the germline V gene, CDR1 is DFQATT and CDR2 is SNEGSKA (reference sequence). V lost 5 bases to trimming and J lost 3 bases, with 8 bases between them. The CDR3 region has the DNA TGCAGTGCTTTCGACGGCTACGAGCAGTACTTC. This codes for CSAFDGYEQYF.

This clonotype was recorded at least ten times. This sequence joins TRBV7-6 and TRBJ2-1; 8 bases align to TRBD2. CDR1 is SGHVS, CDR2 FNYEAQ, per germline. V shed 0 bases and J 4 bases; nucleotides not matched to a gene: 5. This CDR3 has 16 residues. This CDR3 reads CASSLAEGTRYNEQFF. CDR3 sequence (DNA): TGTGCCAGCAGCTTAGCGGAGGGGACTAGATACAATGAGCAGTTCTTC.

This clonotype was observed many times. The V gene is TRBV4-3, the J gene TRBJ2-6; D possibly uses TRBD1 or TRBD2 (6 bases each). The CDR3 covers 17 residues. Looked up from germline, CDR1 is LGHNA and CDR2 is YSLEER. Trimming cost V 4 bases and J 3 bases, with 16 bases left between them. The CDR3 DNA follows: TGCGCCAGCAGCCCTATAAAGGGGGGAAATGGGGCCAACGTCCTGACTTTC. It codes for CASSPIKGGNGANVLTF.

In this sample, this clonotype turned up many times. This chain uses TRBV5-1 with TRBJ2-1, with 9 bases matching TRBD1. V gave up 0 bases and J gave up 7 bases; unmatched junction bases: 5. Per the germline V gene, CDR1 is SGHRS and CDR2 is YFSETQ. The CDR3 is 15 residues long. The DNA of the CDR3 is TGCGCCAGCAGCTTGGCCGGGGACAGGGCGAATGAGCAGTTCTTC. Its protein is CASSLAGDRANEQFF.

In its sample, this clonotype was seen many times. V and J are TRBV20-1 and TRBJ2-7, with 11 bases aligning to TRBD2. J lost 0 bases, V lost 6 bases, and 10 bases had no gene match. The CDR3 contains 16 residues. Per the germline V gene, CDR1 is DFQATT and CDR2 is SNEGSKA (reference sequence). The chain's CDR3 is CSAFGLAGPSSYEQYF. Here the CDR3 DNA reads TGCAGTGCGTTCGGACTAGCGGGCCCAAGCTCCTACGAGCAGTACTTC.

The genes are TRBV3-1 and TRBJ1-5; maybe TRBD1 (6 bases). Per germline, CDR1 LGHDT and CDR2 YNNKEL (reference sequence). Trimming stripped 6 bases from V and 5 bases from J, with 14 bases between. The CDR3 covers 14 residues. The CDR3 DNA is TGTGCCAGCAGTCTCACAGGGTTGGATCAGCCCCAGCATTTT. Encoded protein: CASSLTGLDQPQHF.

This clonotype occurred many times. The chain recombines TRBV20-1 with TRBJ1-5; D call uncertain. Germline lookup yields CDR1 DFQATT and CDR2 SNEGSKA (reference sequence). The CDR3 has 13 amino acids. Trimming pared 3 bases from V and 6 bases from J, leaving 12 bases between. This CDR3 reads CSASPDQSQPQHF. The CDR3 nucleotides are TGCAGTGCTAGCCCCGATCAGAGTCAGCCCCAGCATTTT.

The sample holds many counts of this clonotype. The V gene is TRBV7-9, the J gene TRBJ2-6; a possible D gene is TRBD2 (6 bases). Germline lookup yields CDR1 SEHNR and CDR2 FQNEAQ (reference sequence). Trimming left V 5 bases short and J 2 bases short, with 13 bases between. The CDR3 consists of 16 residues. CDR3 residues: CASSPGGAAGANVLTF. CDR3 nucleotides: TGTGCCAGCAGCCCTGGCGGGGCGGCTGGGGCCAACGTCCTGACTTTC. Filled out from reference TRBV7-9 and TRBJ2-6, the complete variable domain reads DTGVSQNPRHKITKRGQNVTFRCDPISEHNRLYWYRQTLGQGPEFLTYFQNEAQLEKSRLLSDRFSAERPKGSFSTLEIQRTEQGDSAMYLCASSPGGAAGANVLTFGAGSRLTVL.